The 29 T cell receptor beta chains given below trace back to one sample, sequenced in a study of T cells after yellow fever vaccination. MiXCR was run by TCRdb on the 5' RACE reads, yielding one entry per CDR3 protein. The table includes a few hundred thousand distinct CDR3 sequences, about a sixth detected once. The sequenced sample was PBMCs, obtained 4 to 6 days after the first yellow fever vaccination. The receptors here all came from a man aged 18 to 29 who received the YFV17D yellow fever vaccine.

The V call is TRBV27, the J call TRBJ1-6; 9 bases line up with TRBD1. Germline V lookup: CDR1 MNHEY, CDR2 SMNVEV (reference sequence). The CDR3 sequence is 14 residues long. Trimming cost V 7 bases and J 7 bases; bases outside gene matches: 5. In nucleotides, the CDR3 is TGTGCCAGCAATCACAGGGGGCCAAATTCACCCCTCCACTTT. It encodes CASNHRGPNSPLHF.

The genes are TRBV7-9 and TRBJ1-2; perhaps TRBD1 as D (5 bases). The CDR3 loop spans 14 amino acids. V dropped 6 bases and J dropped 2 bases, with 13 bases sitting between them. Germline values: CDR1 SEHNR, CDR2 FQNEAQ (reference sequence). CDR3 in DNA: TGTGCCAGCAGTCAAAGGGACCGGAACTATGGCTACACCTTC. Translating it yields CASSQRDRNYGYTF.

This clonotype came up many times. V gene TRBV12-3 or TRBV12-4 combines with J gene TRBJ1-6; D is unresolved. Deletions cut 5 bases from V and 0 bases from J, with 14 bases between. This CDR3 is built from 17 residues. The CDR3 nucleotides are TGTGCCAGCAGTCTATCCCTGGGATTCTCCTATAATTCACCCCTCCACTTT. This translates into CASSLSLGFSYNSPLHF.

This clonotype was observed at least ten times. V is TRBV6-2 or TRBV6-3 and J is TRBJ2-5; 12 positions agree with TRBD2. CDR3 length equals 16 residues. The V gene end was trimmed by 5 bases and the J gene end by 5 bases; junction bases not matched to a gene: 9. Germline loops: CDR1 MNHEY, CDR2 SVGEGT. The CDR3 DNA follows: TGTGCCAGCAGTCCCCGGACTAGCGGGGTCCAGGAGACCCAGTACTTC. Translated, it gives CASSPRTSGVQETQYF.

The chain is built from TRBV5-1 and TRBJ2-1; no firm D call. Germline loops: CDR1 SGHRS, CDR2 YFSETQ. The CDR3 is 13 amino acids. V lost 2 bases and J lost 8, with 11 bases in between. CDR3 loop: CASSFSVGDEQFF. CDR3 coding DNA: TGCGCCAGCAGCTTCTCGGTAGGCGATGAGCAGTTCTTC.

This clonotype was counted between two and nine times. The genes are TRBV12-3 or TRBV12-4 and TRBJ2-1; D call uncertain. V shed 1 base and J shed 7 bases, with 11 bases lying between them. The CDR3 is 14 residues long. CDR3 region: CASSLDRRLNEQFF. The CDR3 region has the DNA TGTGCCAGCAGTTTAGACAGAAGACTTAATGAGCAGTTCTTC.

The chain recombines TRBV4-1 with TRBJ1-5; no clear D. Germline V CDR1 and CDR2: MGHRA, YSYEKL. Trimming removed 1 base from V and 3 bases from J, with 7 bases in between. There are 14 residues in the CDR3. CDR3 amino acids: CASSQGWYNQPQHF. The CDR3 region has the DNA TGCGCCAGCAGCCAAGGATGGTACAATCAGCCCCAGCATTTT.

This clonotype was detected only a few times. The gene calls are TRBV7-6 and TRBJ2-1; no definite D call. Germline V gene lookup returns CDR1 SGHVS and CDR2 FNYEAQ. The CDR3 has 14 residues. With 5 bases removed from V and 8 bases from J, the gap between germline ends came to 16 bases. The CDR3 loop is CASSTGLPGHEQFF. The CDR3 DNA is TGTGCCAGCAGCACGGGCCTACCTGGCCATGAGCAGTTCTTC.

The CDR3 spells CASSQGTVFYNEQFF. DNA of the CDR3: TGTGCCAGCAGCCAAGGGACAGTATTTTACAATGAGCAGTTCTTC. The chain uses TRBV3-1 and TRBJ2-1; TRBD1 is a possible D gene (6 bases). From germline, CDR1 is LGHDT and CDR2 YNNKEL (reference sequence). The CDR3 loop spans 15 amino acids. Trimming removed 1 base from V and 4 bases from J, with 11 bases in between.

The CDR3 reads CSAHYSGGPTDTQYF. The CDR3 DNA is TGCAGTGCTCATTATAGCGGGGGGCCCACAGATACGCAGTATTTT. V gene TRBV20-1 combines with J gene TRBJ2-3; 10 nucleotides line up with TRBD2. V lost 5 bases to trimming and J lost 2 bases; unmatched junction nucleotides: 7. The V gene's germline CDR1 is DFQATT and CDR2 SNEGSKA (reference sequence). The CDR3 has 15 residues.

This clonotype was observed at least ten times. The genes are TRBV12-3 or TRBV12-4 and TRBJ2-2, with unresolved D. The CDR3 covers 14 residues. The V end was cut by 3 bases, the J end by 1 base, with 6 bases between. CDR3 nucleotide sequence: TGTGCCAGCAGTTTTTCGTTGAACACCGGGGAGCTGTTTTTT. This translates into CASSFSLNTGELFF.

J is TRBJ2-3 and V is TRBV20-1; possibly TRBD2 for D (6 bases). The length of the CDR3 is 14 residues. CDR1 DFQATT and CDR2 SNEGSKA come from the germline V gene (reference sequence). Trimming removed 2 bases from V and 0 bases from J, with 9 bases in between. The CDR3 protein is CSARSGFSTDTQYF. DNA for the CDR3: TGCAGTGCTAGAAGCGGGTTTAGCACAGATACGCAGTATTTT.

This sequence joins TRBV19 and TRBJ1-1; weak D call: TRBD1 (6 bases). V was clipped by 3 bases and J by 1 base, with 12 bases between them. This CDR3 is 15 amino acids long. Germline lookup yields CDR1 LNHDA and CDR2 SQIVND (reference sequence). The CDR3 nucleotides are TGTGCCAGTAGTATCGGGCTACAGGGGAACACTGAAGCTTTCTTT. Translated: CASSIGLQGNTEAFF.

This clonotype was observed a few times. The V gene is TRBV15, the J gene TRBJ2-3, with 11 bases that match TRBD2. Germline V gives CDR1 LNHNV, CDR2 YYDKDF (reference sequence). There are 14 residues in the CDR3. The V and J ends lost 3 bases and 4 bases, in that order; junction bases with no gene match: 0. CDR3 sequence (DNA): TGTGCCACCAGCAGTAGCGGGGGGGCAGATACGCAGTATTTT. It yields the protein CATSSSGGADTQYF.

V and J are TRBV10-3 and TRBJ1-1; possibly TRBD1 for D (6 bases). CDR1 is ENHRY and CDR2 is SYGVKD in the germline V gene. Trimming removed 7 bases at V and 1 base at J, with 13 bases between. The CDR3 spans 14 residues. The DNA for the CDR3 is TGTGCCATCAAGGGAACAGGGTCGAACACTGAAGCTTTCTTT. It codes for CAIKGTGSNTEAFF.

This clonotype turned up a few times. The V gene is TRBV5-8, the J gene TRBJ2-3; 11 bases are shared with TRBD1. This CDR3 comprises 16 residues. The germline V gene has CDR1 SGHTS and CDR2 YDEGEE. The junction had 9 bases not matched to a gene; V was cut back by 4 bases and J by 5 bases. Here the CDR3 reads CASSGSTDRGRDTQYF. CDR3 coding DNA: TGTGCCAGCAGCGGTAGCACGGACAGGGGGCGAGATACGCAGTATTTT.

A few counts support this clonotype. The gene calls are TRBV29-1 and TRBJ2-5; 7 bases are a match to TRBD1. The CDR3 covers 12 residues. Per germline, CDR1 SQVTM and CDR2 ANQGSEA. The trim removed 5 bases at V and 2 bases at J, leaving 2 bases unmatched. CDR3 bases: TGCAGCGTTAGGGGGCCTCAAGAGACCCAGTACTTC. This codes for CSVRGPQETQYF.

This clonotype was found a few times. V is TRBV7-8 and J is TRBJ1-5; maybe TRBD1 (6 bases). V lost 6 bases and J 4 bases, leaving 10 bases between the germline ends. Germline V gene data show CDR1 as SGHVS and CDR2 as FQNEAQ. This CDR3 is 13 amino acids long. The DNA of the CDR3 is TGTGCCAGCAGGTCGCAGGGGAATCAGCCCCAGCATTTT. Protein sequence: CASRSQGNQPQHF. The complete variable domain, with remaining parts taken from reference TRBV7-8 and TRBJ1-5, reads GAGVSQSPRYKVAKRGQDVALRCDPISGHVSLFWYQQALGQGPEFLTYFQNEAQLDKSGLPSDRFFAERPEGSVSTLKIQRTQQEDSAVYLCASRSQGNQPQHFGDGTRLSIL.

This clonotype was seen a few times. The chain links TRBV5-4 to TRBJ1-1; no clear D. Germline V gives CDR1 SGHNT, CDR2 YYREEE (reference sequence). The CDR3 sequence is 12 residues long. V was clipped by 0 bases and J by 3 bases, with 3 bases between them. In DNA, the CDR3 is TGTGCCAGCAGCTTGGGGCACACTGAAGCTTTCTTT. Protein: CASSLGHTEAFF. Complete variable domain (other parts from reference TRBV5-4 and TRBJ1-1): ETGVTQSPTHLIKTRGQQVTLRCSSQSGHNTVSWYQQALGQGPQFIFQYYREEENGRGNFPPRFSGLQFPNYSSELNVNALELDDSALYLCASSLGHTEAFFGQGTRLTVV.

This clonotype was seen more than once but under ten times. The chain uses TRBV9 and TRBJ2-3, with 8 positions matching TRBD2. The CDR3 totals 15 residues. CDR1 SGDLS and CDR2 YYNGEE come from the germline V gene. The chain's CDR3 is CATTRSGGQTDTQYF. CDR3 sequence (DNA): TGTGCGACCACACGTTCGGGGGGGCAGACAGATACGCAGTATTTT.

The table lists this clonotype with a few counts. This sequence joins TRBV9 and TRBJ2-2, with D perhaps given as TRBD1 or TRBD2 (5 bases each). This CDR3 has 11 amino acids. Germline V gene data show CDR1 as SGDLS and CDR2 as YYNGEE. Trimming left V 0 bases short and J 12 bases short, with 6 bases between. CDR3: CASSVEGQLFF. Written as DNA, the CDR3 is TGTGCCAGCAGCGTAGAGGGACAGCTGTTTTTT.

This chain connects TRBV7-2 to TRBJ2-1, with TRBD2 identical over 11 bases. J was trimmed by 2 bases and V by 5 bases; bases with no gene match: 2. From germline, CDR1 is SGHTA and CDR2 FQGNSA. This CDR3 contains 15 residues. CDR3 sequence reads: CASSETSGAYNEQFF. CDR3 nucleotide sequence: TGTGCCAGCAGCGAGACTAGCGGGGCCTACAATGAGCAGTTCTTC.

The chain couples TRBV5-1 to TRBJ2-1; 10 nucleotides match TRBD1. The CDR3 loop spans 15 amino acids. J lost 5 bases, V lost 0 bases, and 2 bases had no gene match. CDR1 is SGHRS, CDR2 YFSETQ, per germline. Written as DNA, the CDR3 is TGCGCCAGCAGCTTGGTTGGGACAGGGGACAATGAGCAGTTCTTC. Amino acid sequence: CASSLVGTGDNEQFF.

This clonotype was detected ten times or more. V and J are TRBV5-1 and TRBJ2-5; D is possibly TRBD2 (5 bases). Trimming shortened V by 8 bases and J by 2 bases, and 13 bases separated the two germline ends. The CDR3 contains 13 residues. Germline CDR1 and CDR2: SGHRS and YFSETQ. DNA for the CDR3: TGCGCCAGTTCTCCACGAGGGCAAGAGACCCAGTACTTC. Its translation: CASSPRGQETQYF.

This clonotype has more than one count but fewer than ten. In DNA, the CDR3 is TGTGCCAGCAGCCTTCAGGGGGTGGATGGCTACACCTTC. Its protein product is CASSLQGVDGYTF. J is TRBJ1-2 and V is TRBV3-1, with 7 bases aligning to TRBD1. CDR1 is LGHDT and CDR2 is YNNKEL in the germline V gene (reference sequence). The ends lost 4 bases at V and 6 bases at J; junction bases unmatched: 5. This CDR3 has 13 amino acids.

This clonotype was seen a few times. DNA of the CDR3: TGTGCCAGCAGGACCTCATACGAGCAGTACTTC. Amino acids: CASRTSYEQYF. The gene calls are TRBV6-2 or TRBV6-3 and TRBJ2-7, with D unclear. The CDR3 totals 11 residues. Looked up from germline, CDR1 is MNHEY and CDR2 is SVGEGT. V was cut by 6 bases and J by 4 bases, with 7 bases left in between.

This chain uses TRBV11-2 with TRBJ2-1; D call uncertain. V lost 7 bases, J lost 10 bases, and 14 bases lay in between. CDR1 is SGHAT, CDR2 FQNNGV, per germline. The CDR3 spans 12 residues. CDR3 nucleotides: TGTGCCAGCACCTCCGTAGTTTTCGAGCAGTTCTTC. It yields the protein CASTSVVFEQFF.

The CDR3 coding sequence is TGTGCCAGCAGTAATGGGTGGGATTCACCCCTCCACTTT. It yields the protein CASSNGWDSPLHF. The genes are TRBV14 and TRBJ1-6; D remains ambiguous. V lost 6 bases and J lost 8, with 11 bases in between. Germline V gene sequence: CDR1 SGHDN, CDR2 FVKESK. CDR3 size: 13 residues.

This clonotype was recorded at least ten times. J is TRBJ2-2 and V is TRBV5-1; TRBD2 aligns across 7 bases. From germline, CDR1 is SGHRS and CDR2 YFSETQ. Trimming removed 3 bases from V and 6 bases from J; junction bases left unmatched: 5. The CDR3 covers 14 residues. As DNA, the CDR3 is TGCGCCAGCAGCTCCCGGGACTACTCCGGGGAGCTGTTTTTT. Its protein is CASSSRDYSGELFF. The whole variable domain, remainder taken from reference TRBV5-1 and TRBJ2-2, is KAGVTQTPRYLIKTRGQQVTLSCSPISGHRSVSWYQQTPGQGLQFLFEYFSETQRNKGNFPGRFSGRQFSNSRSEMNVSTLELGDSALYLCASSSRDYSGELFFGEGSRLTVL.